Each of the 24 T cell receptor beta chains below was sequenced from the same sample in a study of PD-1 blockade in classical Hodgkin lymphoma. Time point in this sample: cycle 4 day 1 (C4D1), after six to seven weeks of nivolumab. Following autologous stem cell transplantation, relapse occurred in every patient, and exposure to brentuximab vedotin varied. Data came from immunoSEQ multiplex PCR; TCRdb stores just in-frame clones and leaves some out. The sample lists tens of thousands of clones, almost 85% occurring once. The sequences come from peripheral blood mononuclear cells (PBMCs), collected before the fourth cycle of nivolumab. These receptor sequences come from a human donor with classical Hodgkin lymphoma.

Details on this clone: The identical CDR3 is also encoded by other nucleotide sequences in the sample. The chain has TRBV27 and TRBJ2-7, with TRBD1 matching 10 bases. The CDR3 totals 14 residues. CDR1 MNHEY and CDR2 SMNVEV come from the germline V gene (reference sequence). With 6 bases clipped from V and 2 bases from J, the junction kept 4 bases outside the gene matches. CDR3 protein: CASSRDRGPYEQYF. In DNA, the CDR3 is TGTGCCAGCAGCAGGGACAGGGGCCCCTACGAGCAGTACTTC.

Regarding this clone: This same CDR3 is encoded by further DNA sequences in the sample. The rearrangement joins TRBV25-1 to TRBJ1-1; D unclear. The CDR3 extends over 11 amino acids. Trimming removed 8 bases at V and 1 base at J, with 5 bases between. Germline CDR1 is MGHDK and CDR2 is SYGVNS. The CDR3 region is CASSWNTEAFF. CDR3 sequence (DNA): TGTGCCAGCTCGTGGAACACTGAAGCTTTCTTT. Full variable domain (rest looked up from reference TRBV25-1 and TRBJ1-1): EADIYQTPRYLVIGTGKKITLECSQTMGHDKMYWYQQDPGMELHLIHYSYGVNSTEKGDLSSESTVSRIRTEHFPLTLESARPSHTSQYLCASSWNTEAFFGQGTRLTVV.

This chain connects TRBV5-1 to TRBJ1-1; D uncertain. Per the germline V gene, CDR1 is SGHRS and CDR2 is YFSETQ. V was cut by 6 bases and J by 1 base, with 10 bases left in between. The CDR3 contains 13 residues. Here the CDR3 reads CASKSNTNTEAFF. The CDR3 DNA reads TGCGCCAGCAAAAGTAACACGAACACTGAAGCTTTCTTT.

The rearrangement joins TRBV19 to TRBJ2-7; tentative D call: TRBD2 (6 bases). Germline V gene sequence: CDR1 LNHDA, CDR2 SQIVND (reference sequence). CDR3 length: 14 amino acids. Between the trimmed V and J ends, which lost 8 bases and 0 bases, there was a span of 14 bases. This CDR3 is CASHPGTPSYEQYF. CDR3 in DNA: TGTGCCAGTCACCCAGGGACTCCCTCCTACGAGCAGTACTTC.

This clone has just a few counts. The rearrangement links TRBV29-1 to TRBJ2-2; possibly TRBD2 for D (5 bases). V was trimmed by 4 bases and J by 6 bases, leaving 15 bases between them. Per the germline V gene, CDR1 is SQVTM and CDR2 is ANQGSEA. The CDR3 runs to 14 residues. CDR3: CSVVGLPSSGELFF. The CDR3 DNA reads as TGCAGCGTTGTTGGACTCCCGTCTTCCGGGGAGCTGTTTTTT.

With regard to this clone: One end of the junction fails to match germline, which may point to a read error. CDR3 loop: CASRRGNAEAFF. The CDR3, as DNA: TGTGCCAGCAGGCGAGGGAACGCTGAAGCTTTCTTT. The genes are TRBV6-6 and TRBJ1-1; D unresolved. The CDR3 length is 12 residues. Germline V gene lookup returns CDR1 MNHNY and CDR2 SVGAGI (reference sequence).

The rearrangement joins TRBV7-2 to TRBJ1-3, with 9 nucleotides matching TRBD1. V was pared by 2 bases and J by 1 base, with 6 bases of the junction left unmatched. The CDR3 sequence is 17 residues long. Germline-derived CDR1 and CDR2 are SGHTA and FQGNSA. Here the CDR3 DNA reads TGTGCCAGCAGCTTAATACTGACAGGGGGGTCTGGAAACACCATATATTTT. It translates to CASSLILTGGSGNTIYF.

The chain couples TRBV5-8 to TRBJ1-1, with 10 bases matching TRBD1. The V and J ends lost 4 bases and 7 bases, in that order; junction bases with no gene match: 7. CDR1 and CDR2 from the germline V gene are SGHTS and YDEGEE. The CDR3 is 14 residues long. The CDR3 DNA follows: TGTGCCAGCAGCCCGGACAGGGGGGCTGGTGAAGCTTTCTTT. As protein: CASSPDRGAGEAFF. Looking up the rest from reference TRBV5-8 and TRBJ1-1 gives the full variable domain: EAGVTQSPTHLIKTRGQQATLRCSPISGHTSVYWYQQALGLGLQFLLWYDEGEERNRGNFPPRFSGRQFPNYSSELNVNALELEDSALYLCASSPDRGAGEAFFGQGTRLTVV.

The rearrangement joins TRBV30 to TRBJ2-7, with D unclear. Per the germline V gene, CDR1 is GTSNPN and CDR2 is SVGIG (reference sequence). The CDR3 has 12 amino acids. V lost 0 bases and J lost 0, with 3 bases in between. The CDR3 loop reads CAWSVLSYEQYF. CDR3 nucleotides: TGTGCCTGGAGTGTACTCTCCTACGAGCAGTACTTC.

The chain carries TRBV7-2 and TRBJ2-4, with D maybe TRBD1 (5 bases). CDR1 is SGHTA, CDR2 FQGNSA, per germline. The CDR3 extends over 15 amino acids. Trimming took off 3 bases at V and 8 bases at J, with 17 bases between the two ends. The CDR3 protein is CASSFRRAAVDIQYF. The CDR3 nucleotides are TGTGCCAGCAGCTTTCGCAGGGCTGCTGTTGACATTCAGTACTTC.

The V gene is TRBV18, the J gene TRBJ2-1; unclear D gene. Per germline, CDR1 KGHSH and CDR2 LQKENI. The CDR3 runs 15 residues. Deletions cut 5 bases from V and 5 bases from J, with 16 bases between. The CDR3 coding sequence is TGTGCCAGCTCATTGTCCTCGCCTCCTGACAATGAGCAGTTCTTC. Translated: CASSLSSPPDNEQFF.

The gene calls are TRBV7-2 and TRBJ2-2, with D maybe TRBD2 (5 bases). The CDR3 sequence is 15 residues long. The V end was cut by 1 base, the J end by 0 bases, with 6 bases between. Germline V gene data show CDR1 as SGHTA and CDR2 as FQGNSA. The CDR3 is CASSLVAPNTGELFF. CDR3 sequence (DNA): TGTGCCAGCAGCTTAGTAGCGCCGAACACCGGGGAGCTGTTTTTT.

V is TRBV11-2 and J is TRBJ1-2, with D perhaps matching TRBD1 (5 bases). V lost 5 bases to trimming and J lost 6 bases, with 16 bases between them. Germline CDR1 and CDR2: SGHAT and FQNNGV. This CDR3 comprises 14 residues. Here the CDR3 reads CASSTRGGADGYTF. The CDR3 bases are TGTGCCAGCAGCACACGGGGAGGGGCGGATGGCTACACCTTC. The whole variable domain, filled in from reference TRBV11-2 and TRBJ1-2, reads EAGVAQSPRYKIIEKRQSVAFWCNPISGHATLYWYQQILGQGPKLLIQFQNNGVVDDSQLPKDRFSAERLKGVDSTLKIQPAKLEDSAVYLCASSTRGGADGYTFGSGTRLTVV.

The chain employs TRBV7-9 and TRBJ1-4; a weak D match, TRBD1 (5 bases). Trimming left V 5 bases short and J 5 bases short, with 18 bases between. CDR1 SEHNR and CDR2 FQNEAQ come from the germline V gene (reference sequence). The CDR3 totals 16 residues. CDR3 loop: CASSPRGQEWNEKLFF. The DNA of the CDR3 is TGTGCCAGCAGCCCTAGGGGCCAGGAGTGGAATGAAAAACTGTTTTTT. The full variable domain, its missing parts supplied by reference TRBV7-9 and TRBJ1-4, is DTGVSQNPRHKITKRGQNVTFRCDPISEHNRLYWYRQTLGQGPEFLTYFQNEAQLEKSRLLSDRFSAERPKGSFSTLEIQRTEQGDSAMYLCASSPRGQEWNEKLFFGSGTQLSVL.

V is TRBV6-4 and J is TRBJ2-7; 8 nucleotides match TRBD1. Trimming took 7 bases from V and 3 from J; bases not matched to a gene: 14. Per germline, CDR1 MRHNA and CDR2 SNTAGT. This CDR3 has 16 residues. CDR3 residues: CASKPERRDRNYEQYF. CDR3 DNA sequence: TGTGCCAGCAAACCGGAACGGAGGGACAGGAACTACGAGCAGTACTTC.

This clone was detected once. The V call is TRBV9, the J call TRBJ2-3; the D gene is possibly TRBD2 (6 bases). The CDR3 consists of 16 residues. Trimming pared 0 bases from V and 5 bases from J, leaving 16 bases between. The germline CDR1 and CDR2 sequences are SGDLS and YYNGEE. CDR3 sequence: CASSVGVAVRGDTQYF. Here the CDR3 DNA reads TGTGCCAGCAGCGTAGGAGTAGCGGTAAGGGGAGATACGCAGTATTTT.

V usage is TRBV5-1 and J usage is TRBJ2-3; 7 positions agree with TRBD1. The CDR3 is made up of 14 amino acids. Trimming cost V 4 bases and J 3 bases; bases outside gene matches: 5. Germline CDR1 SGHRS, CDR2 YFSETQ. In DNA form, the CDR3 reads TGCGCCAGCAGCACAGGGACAGCTACAGATACGCAGTATTTT. Translating it yields CASSTGTATDTQYF.

Only a few counts were recorded for this clone. V is TRBV14 and J is TRBJ2-7, with 11 nucleotides matching TRBD1. V lost 4 bases to trimming and J lost 3 bases; unmatched junction nucleotides: 5. Germline CDR1 SGHDN, CDR2 FVKESK. This CDR3 comprises 15 residues. The CDR3 is CASSPPGTGGYEQYF. The CDR3 DNA reads TGTGCCAGCAGCCCCCCCGGGACAGGGGGCTACGAGCAGTACTTC. Looking up the rest from reference TRBV14 and TRBJ2-7 gives the full variable domain: EAGVTQFPSHSVIEKGQTVTLRCDPISGHDNLYWYRRVMGKEIKFLLHFVKESKQDESGMPNNRFLAERTGGTYSTLKVQPAELEDSGVYFCASSPPGTGGYEQYFGPGTRLTVT.

The gene calls are TRBV11-2 and TRBJ1-3; D gene ambiguous. The V and J ends lost 4 bases and 0 bases respectively, with 13 bases between them. The CDR3 covers 16 residues. CDR1 SGHAT and CDR2 FQNNGV come from the germline V gene. The CDR3 region is CASSSPVGSSGNTIYF. The CDR3 nucleotides are TGTGCCAGCAGCTCGCCAGTTGGGTCCTCTGGAAACACCATATATTTT.

The V gene is TRBV10-3, the J gene TRBJ1-2; D is possibly TRBD1 (5 bases). The CDR3 is 14 amino acids. Germline V CDR1 and CDR2: ENHRY, SYGVKD. V was clipped by 5 bases and J by 6 bases, with 16 bases between them. DNA of the CDR3: TGTGCCATCAGTACTGTCGAGAGACAGAATGGCTACACCTTC. Translation: CAISTVERQNGYTF.

On this clone itself: The CDR3 does not close with the conserved phenylalanine or tryptophan, likely indicating a read error. The chain joins TRBV6-1 to TRBJ1-1; no reliable D call. There are 13 residues in the CDR3. Trimming removed 8 bases at V and 1 base at J, with 11 bases between. Germline assignment: CDR1 MNHNS and CDR2 SASEGT. CDR3 sequence reads: CASRLGQNTEAFS. CDR3 nucleotides: TGTGCCAGCCGATTAGGGCAGAACACTGAAGCTTTCTCT.

The gene calls are TRBV15 and TRBJ1-1; no definite D call. Germline assignment: CDR1 LNHNV and CDR2 YYDKDF (reference sequence). V lost 0 bases and J lost 12, with 14 bases in between. The CDR3 contains 13 residues. CDR3 coding DNA: TGTGCCACCAGCAGAGAGCCAACGGGGAGGACTTTCTTT. Translating gives CATSREPTGRTFF.

The chain links TRBV6-1 to TRBJ2-7; possibly TRBD2 for D (7 bases). This CDR3 region has 14 residues. Trimming pared 11 bases from V and 6 bases from J, leaving 23 bases between. The germline CDR1 and CDR2 sequences are MNHNS and SASEGT. For the CDR3, the DNA is TGTGCCTGCCGGGGAGGGGACAAGCAGGGCGAGCAGTACTTC. Translation gives CACRGGDKQGEQYF.

The chain joins TRBV7-9 to TRBJ2-5; D remains unclear. V was pared by 3 bases and J by 2 bases, with 10 bases between. There are 14 residues in the CDR3. CDR1 is SEHNR, CDR2 FQNEAQ, per germline (reference sequence). The CDR3 coding sequence is TGTGCCAGCAGCTTTCCTACCCAGCAAGAGACCCAGTACTTC. This sequence encodes CASSFPTQQETQYF.